This T cell receptor beta chain was profiled in a study of blood T cells in healthy people across ages (dated by TCRdb to between 2014 and 2017). Looking at the study overall: In model experiments, template switching captured about one uniquely barcoded TCR beta cDNA molecule for every two T cells. The study measured age-related changes in TCR beta repertoire diversity using deep sequencing normalized with unique cDNA molecular identifiers. The donors were split into four age groups: young (average 16 years), middle-aged (nearly 40), aged (more than 60) and long-lived (approximately 80). Donors of different ages were randomly distributed across sequencing lanes to avoid experimental bias. For two donors (one aged 18 to 30 and one aged 80 or older), the study analyzed two additional independent replicas of 1 million unique cDNA reads from the same blood draw. The study at large found these results: Bulk unsorted PBMC profiling prevented conclusive comparison of naive and antigen-experienced compartments. The CMV infection status of donors was not known, potentially confounding age-related changes in expanded clonotypes. Estimates of total diversity from one million sequenced T cells were regarded as lower bounds and underestimates. Compared with the aged group, the long-lived group had more naive CD4+ T cells, fewer expanded clones and increased TCR diversity, a pattern suggesting age selection. As age increased, observed TCR beta diversity per million T cells dropped in a roughly linear way, and a significant reduction was already evident by age about 36. There was a strong correlation between observed TCR beta diversity and the percentage of naive T cells measured by flow cytometry.

Library preparation employed 5' RACE. These reads were obtained on an Illumina HiSeq 2500. A second PCR of roughly 7 to 11 cycles was performed with a sample-barcoded 5' primer and a J-beta primer mix. Each TCR beta cDNA molecule received a unique molecular identifier from a template-switch 5' adaptor carrying 12 random nucleotides. Each sample yielded at least 3 million CDR3-containing paired-end reads. All of the RNA was converted into first-strand cDNA using the Mint cDNA synthesis kit, with a TRBC-specific oligonucleotide serving as the primer. Following uracil-DNA glycosylase treatment, a first 18-cycle PCR with universal primers M1SS and BC2_uni_R was performed on all cDNA. In the authors' own workflow: For normalization, 1 million high-quality reads, each with a distinct molecular identifier, were randomly selected from each sample. Instead of being binned into consensus sequences, reads that shared molecular identifiers were thrown out. MiTCR, set to a Q25 quality threshold and the strictest error-elimination algorithm, was used for CDR3 identification, clonotype clustering and error correction. A nonparametric unseen species model with Euler transformation was used to estimate a lower bound on total TCR beta diversity. TCRdb reprocessed the public reads (quality trimming at Q25 with fastp, clone calling with MiXCR) and kept in-frame beta chains. Identical CDR3 protein sequences are pooled into one entry, listed with their most common genes and DNA. The V and J calls were not made by the authors but by TCRdb's processing. The sample contains more than 650,000 distinct CDR3 sequences, about 20% of them found a single time. Of the sample, about 22% falls within the top ten clones.

Systemically healthy Caucasian individuals from Russia, 35 to 50 in total and aged roughly 6 to 100 years, were included as donors. Around 10 milliliters of peripheral blood were collected from each donor into EDTA-treated Vacutainer tubes. Ficoll-Paque density-gradient centrifugation was used to isolate PBMCs, with at least 7 million per sample. Trizol reagent was used to extract total RNA from PBMCs, with at least 6 micrograms per sample. The percentages of naive CD45RAhigh/CD27high T cells were determined by flow cytometry on a PBMC aliquot from every donor. As to this clonotype: This clone's antigen is unknown. The record has no base qualities; no much larger clone is one base away.

Source material: blood. The receptor's source is a man aged 65 to 79 in good health.

The CDR3 reads CASSSGTGTNIQYF. The DNA is as follows: TGTGCCAGCAGCTCCGGGACAGGGACCAACATTCAGTACTTC. The rearrangement joined TRBV11-2 to TRBJ2-4; 9 bases in the junction line up with TRBD1. There are 14 amino acids in the CDR3, from cysteine to phenylalanine inclusive. Solely the CDR3 DNA is kept, with 42 bases framed from the first base. V lost 4 bases and J lost 7 bases, and the count of bases not matched to a germline gene is 5. For CDR1 and CDR2, the germline V gene lists SGHAT and FQNNGV.